A selection of T cell receptor beta chains follows, all from one sample in a study of shared clonotypes between healthy human individuals. Clones were sequenced by immunoSEQ multiplex PCR, and TCRdb holds only the in-frame ones, with some missing. The repertoire has around 330,000 clones, around 67% of them found once; the top ten carry under 13%. Sequences were obtained from memory CD4+ T cells sorted from blood. These receptors all come from a man aged 25-40 years in good health. CDR3s include the opening cysteine and the closing phenylalanine or tryptophan. A D gene is named only where the DNA matches it firmly. Some rows have no size entry. The others give once, few or many, or a class for an expanded clone.

V gene: TRBV12-5; D gene: NA; clone size: many; J gene: TRBJ2-7; CDR3 DNA: TGTGCTAGTGGTTTTGGAAGCGGGCGGGAGCAGTACTTC; CDR3 protein: CASGFGSGREQYF
V gene: TRBV5-8; D gene: NA; clone size: NA; J gene: TRBJ1-6; CDR3 DNA: TGTGCCAGCAGCACGAACAGGGATTCACCCCTCCACTTT; CDR3 protein: CASSTNRDSPLHF
V gene: TRBV30; D gene: TRBD1; clone size: NA; J gene: TRBJ1-1; CDR3 DNA: TGTGCCTGGAGGGGACAGCTTCTGAACACTGAAGCTTTCTTT; CDR3 protein: CAWRGQLLNTEAFF
V gene: TRBV5-4; D gene: NA; clone size: few; J gene: TRBJ1-5; CDR3 DNA: TGTGCCAGCAGCTTGGAGGCGGGCAATCAGCCCCAGCATTTT; CDR3 protein: CASSLEAGNQPQHF
V gene: TRBV6-1; D gene: TRBD1; clone size: NA; J gene: TRBJ2-7; CDR3 DNA: TGTGCCAGCAGTGAAGAGATCGGGACAGGGGCCTACGAGCAGTACTTC; CDR3 protein: CASSEEIGTGAYEQYF
V gene: TRBV9; D gene: NA; clone size: NA; J gene: TRBJ2-1; CDR3 DNA: TGTGCCAGCAGCGTAGTCGGATCGCAGGGCAATGAGCAGTTCTTC; CDR3 protein: CASSVVGSQGNEQFF
V gene: TRBV10-3; D gene: NA; clone size: NA; J gene: TRBJ1-2; CDR3 DNA: TGTGCCATCAGTGATCGTGGAAATACGGGCTACACCTTC; CDR3 protein: CAISDRGNTGYTF
V gene: TRBV6-5; D gene: NA; clone size: NA; J gene: TRBJ2-2; CDR3 DNA: TGTGCCAGCAGCTCTCAACCTGCGAACACCGGGGAGCTGTTTTTT; CDR3 protein: CASSSQPANTGELFF
V gene: TRBV18; D gene: NA; clone size: NA; J gene: TRBJ2-7; CDR3 DNA: TGTGCCAGCTCACTTTCTCTGGGCGGGAAAGCCTACGAGCAGTACTTC; CDR3 protein: CASSLSLGGKAYEQYF
V gene: TRBV7-9; D gene: NA; clone size: few; J gene: TRBJ1-3; CDR3 DNA: TGTGCCAGCAGCTTAGGGGGCCGGGGCTCTGGAAACACCATATATTTT; CDR3 protein: CASSLGGRGSGNTIYF
V gene: TRBV2; D gene: TRBD1; clone size: NA; J gene: TRBJ1-2; CDR3 DNA: TGTGCCAGCAGTGAAACAGGGGGCTATGGCTACACCTTC; CDR3 protein: CASSETGGYGYTF
V gene: TRBV19; D gene: TRBD2; clone size: NA; J gene: TRBJ2-7; CDR3 DNA: TGTGCCAGTAGTGTCGGTAGCGGGAGTATCTACGAGCAGTACTTC; CDR3 protein: CASSVGSGSIYEQYF
V gene: TRBV28; D gene: NA; clone size: NA; J gene: TRBJ2-3; CDR3 DNA: TGTGCCGGGGGCAAAGTCGCCACAGATACGCAGTATTTT; CDR3 protein: CAGGKVATDTQYF
V gene: TRBV2; D gene: TRBD1; clone size: NA; J gene: TRBJ2-1; CDR3 DNA: TGTGCCAGCAGCCTTATACAGGGGATTGAGCAGTTCTTC; CDR3 protein: CASSLIQGIEQFF
V gene: TRBV6-5; D gene: NA; clone size: NA; J gene: TRBJ2-3; CDR3 DNA: TGTGCCAGCAGTTCCCCAGGCGCAGATACGCAGTATTTT; CDR3 protein: CASSSPGADTQYF
V gene: TRBV14; D gene: NA; clone size: few; J gene: TRBJ2-7; CDR3 DNA: TGTGCCAGCAGCCAAGTTCGCCACGAGCAGTACTTC; CDR3 protein: CASSQVRHEQYF
V gene: TRBV5-1; D gene: NA; clone size: NA; J gene: TRBJ2-5; CDR3 DNA: TGCGCCAGCAGCTTGTCCGGCCAGGTGGTGGCAGAGACCCAGTACTTC; CDR3 protein: CASSLSGQVVAETQYF
V gene: TRBV11-2; D gene: NA; clone size: NA; J gene: TRBJ2-3; CDR3 DNA: TGTGCCAGCAGCACAGAACCCAGTAGCACAGATACGCAGTATTTT; CDR3 protein: CASSTEPSSTDTQYF
V gene: TRBV5-1; D gene: NA; clone size: NA; J gene: TRBJ1-1; CDR3 DNA: TGCGCCAGCAGCTTCGAGGTGAACACTGAAGCTTTCTTT; CDR3 protein: CASSFEVNTEAFF
V gene: TRBV10-3; D gene: NA; clone size: NA; J gene: TRBJ2-7; CDR3 DNA: TGTGCCATCAGTGAGTCTGGGACCCCGAGCCACGAGCAGTACTTC; CDR3 protein: CAISESGTPSHEQYF
V gene: TRBV18; D gene: NA; clone size: NA; J gene: TRBJ2-4; CDR3 DNA: TGTGCCAGCTCACGGGACATTGGAGGGTCCATTCAGTACTTC; CDR3 protein: CASSRDIGGSIQYF
V gene: TRBV5-1; D gene: NA; clone size: NA; J gene: TRBJ2-3; CDR3 DNA: TGCGCCAGCAGCCCTGGGGCTATAGGCACAGATACGCAGTATTTT; CDR3 protein: CASSPGAIGTDTQYF
V gene: TRBV5-1; D gene: TRBD2; clone size: NA; J gene: TRBJ2-1; CDR3 DNA: TGCGCCAGCAGCTTGGATGGGACTAACTACAATGAGCAGTTCTTC; CDR3 protein: CASSLDGTNYNEQFF
V gene: TRBV28; D gene: NA; clone size: few; J gene: TRBJ1-1; CDR3 DNA: TGTGCCATCCACTCGGTGTTGAACACTGAAGCTTTCTTT; CDR3 protein: CAIHSVLNTEAFF
V gene: TRBV19; D gene: NA; clone size: NA; J gene: TRBJ2-5; CDR3 DNA: TGTGCCAGTAGTATAGATCAGTGGGGGACTTCGGTCCAGTACTTC; CDR3 protein: CASSIDQWGTSVQYF
V gene: TRBV7-8; D gene: TRBD1; clone size: few; J gene: TRBJ2-5; CDR3 DNA: TGTGCCAGTGGACAGGCTCAAGAGACCCAGTACTTC; CDR3 protein: CASGQAQETQYF
V gene: TRBV5-1; D gene: TRBD2; clone size: NA; J gene: TRBJ2-3; CDR3 DNA: TGCGCCAGCAGTCTTGGTTCGAGACTAGCGGGGTTCACAGATACGCAGTATTTT; CDR3 protein: CASSLGSRLAGFTDTQYF
V gene: TRBV25-1; D gene: NA; clone size: once; J gene: TRBJ1-6; CDR3 DNA: TGTGCCAGCAGAGACGGGTTGGGGGGGTATTCACCCCTCCACTTT; CDR3 protein: CASRDGLGGYSPLHF
V gene: TRBV6-1; D gene: NA; clone size: NA; J gene: TRBJ1-4; CDR3 DNA: TGTGCCAGCAGTATAGGGTTGCGGGAAAAACTGTTTTTT; CDR3 protein: CASSIGLREKLFF
V gene: TRBV2; D gene: NA; clone size: once; J gene: TRBJ1-5; CDR3 DNA: TGTGCCAGCGAAGGGGCCTTCAATCAGCCCCAGCATTTT; CDR3 protein: CASEGAFNQPQHF
V gene: TRBV7-2; D gene: TRBD1; clone size: NA; J gene: TRBJ2-1; CDR3 DNA: TGTGCCAGCAGCAAAAGACAGGGGGAACAGTTCTTC; CDR3 protein: CASSKRQGEQFF
V gene: TRBV5-1; D gene: TRBD2; clone size: NA; J gene: TRBJ2-1; CDR3 DNA: TGCGCCAGCAGCGTGGGTAACACTAGCGGGAAGAGGTTCTTC; CDR3 protein: CASSVGNTSGKRFF
V gene: TRBV5-1; D gene: TRBD1; clone size: once; J gene: TRBJ1-1; CDR3 DNA: TGCGCCAGCAGCTCGCGACAGGGGGAAGGCGGGACTGAAGCTTTCTTT; CDR3 protein: CASSSRQGEGGTEAFF
V gene: TRBV6-1; D gene: TRBD2; clone size: NA; J gene: TRBJ2-1; CDR3 DNA: TGTGCCAGCACCCTAGGTGCGGGAGTGGGTGAGCAGTTCTTC; CDR3 protein: CASTLGAGVGEQFF
V gene: TRBV6-6; D gene: NA; clone size: NA; J gene: TRBJ2-4; CDR3 DNA: TGTGCCAGCAGTCAGACTGGAGCCAAAAACATTCAGTACTTC; CDR3 protein: CASSQTGAKNIQYF
V gene: TRBV2; D gene: TRBD2; clone size: NA; J gene: TRBJ2-1; CDR3 DNA: TGTGCCAGCAGTCCACTAGCGGGAGCCAATGAGCAGTTCTTC; CDR3 protein: CASSPLAGANEQFF
V gene: TRBV10-1; D gene: TRBD2; clone size: NA; J gene: TRBJ2-1; CDR3 DNA: TGCGCCAGCAGTGACGCGGGAGCGGGCTCCTACAATGAGCAGTTCTTC; CDR3 protein: CASSDAGAGSYNEQFF
V gene: TRBV7-6; D gene: NA; clone size: few; J gene: TRBJ2-5; CDR3 DNA: TGTGCCAGCAGCGGAACCGGGGCCCAAGAGACCCAGTACTTC; CDR3 protein: CASSGTGAQETQYF
V gene: TRBV10-3; D gene: NA; clone size: NA; J gene: TRBJ2-6; CDR3 DNA: TGTGCCACCAAGGGAGGGGCAGGGGGCAGTGGGGCCAACGTCCTGACTTTC; CDR3 protein: CATKGGAGGSGANVLTF
V gene: TRBV7-9; D gene: TRBD2; clone size: many; J gene: TRBJ2-3; CDR3 DNA: TGTGCCAGCAGACCGCTGGGACTAGCGACTAGCACAGATACGCAGTATTTT; CDR3 protein: CASRPLGLATSTDTQYF
V gene: TRBV10-1; D gene: NA; clone size: few; J gene: TRBJ2-1; CDR3 DNA: TGCGCCAGCAGTGATAATTTCGGGGCTAGCGCTGAGCAGTTCTTC; CDR3 protein: CASSDNFGASAEQFF
V gene: TRBV7-3; D gene: TRBD1; clone size: NA; J gene: TRBJ2-3; CDR3 DNA: TGTGCCAGCAGCTTAACGCTACAGGGGGCAGATACGCAGTATTTT; CDR3 protein: CASSLTLQGADTQYF
V gene: TRBV19; D gene: NA; clone size: NA; J gene: TRBJ2-5; CDR3 DNA: TGTGCCAGTAGTATAAGCAGGCTTGAGACCCAGTACTTC; CDR3 protein: CASSISRLETQYF
V gene: TRBV6-6; D gene: NA; clone size: NA; J gene: TRBJ1-2; CDR3 DNA: TGTGCCAGCAGTTACTCAGGCAGGGACTATGGCTACACCTTC; CDR3 protein: CASSYSGRDYGYTF
V gene: TRBV28; D gene: TRBD1; clone size: NA; J gene: TRBJ1-2; CDR3 DNA: TGTGCCAGCAGTCCTCCCGACAGGGATAACTATGGCTACACCTTC; CDR3 protein: CASSPPDRDNYGYTF
V gene: TRBV28; D gene: NA; clone size: many; J gene: TRBJ2-2; CDR3 DNA: TGTGCCAGCAGTTTGTCATTGGGGTTAGAGCTGTTTTTT; CDR3 protein: CASSLSLGLELFF
V gene: TRBV28; D gene: TRBD1; clone size: NA; J gene: TRBJ2-7; CDR3 DNA: TGTGCCAGCAGGGCAGGGGGCCACGAGCAGTACTTC; CDR3 protein: CASRAGGHEQYF
V gene: TRBV4-3; D gene: NA; clone size: NA; J gene: TRBJ1-1; CDR3 DNA: TGCGCCAGCAGCCAAGACCCAACAGGGATGAACACTGAAGCTTTCTTT; CDR3 protein: CASSQDPTGMNTEAFF
V gene: TRBV7-7; D gene: TRBD1; clone size: once; J gene: TRBJ2-1; CDR3 DNA: TGTGCCAGCAGCTTAACGCGGACAGGGATCTACAATGAGCAGTTCTTC; CDR3 protein: CASSLTRTGIYNEQFF
V gene: TRBV6-1; D gene: NA; clone size: NA; J gene: TRBJ1-2; CDR3 DNA: TGTGCCAGCAGCTCGAACTATGGCTACACCTTC; CDR3 protein: CASSSNYGYTF
V gene: TRBV11-2; D gene: NA; clone size: few; J gene: TRBJ2-7; CDR3 DNA: TGTGCCAGCAGCTTAGATTTGGGGTGGCAGTACTTC; CDR3 protein: CASSLDLGWQYF
V gene: TRBV2; D gene: NA; clone size: once; J gene: TRBJ1-2; CDR3 DNA: TGTGCCAGCAGTGATGACGGCAGGAATGGCTACACCTTC; CDR3 protein: CASSDDGRNGYTF
V gene: TRBV7-9; D gene: NA; clone size: NA; J gene: TRBJ1-5; CDR3 DNA: TGTGCCAGCAGCTCGGGGGACGGATATAGCAATCAGCCCCAGCATTTT; CDR3 protein: CASSSGDGYSNQPQHF
V gene: TRBV7-2; D gene: TRBD2; clone size: few; J gene: TRBJ2-7; CDR3 DNA: TGTGCCAGCAGCTTAACTAGCGGGAGTCGGGAGCAGTACTTC; CDR3 protein: CASSLTSGSREQYF
V gene: TRBV2; D gene: NA; clone size: NA; J gene: TRBJ1-1; CDR3 DNA: TGTGCCAGCAGTGGGGACCGATTCACTGAAGCTTTCTTT; CDR3 protein: CASSGDRFTEAFF
V gene: TRBV2; D gene: TRBD2; clone size: few; J gene: TRBJ2-5; CDR3 DNA: TGTGCCAGCAGTGAAGCGCCTCTGCGTGGTCTAGCGGGAGGGCAAGAGACCCAGTACTTC; CDR3 protein: CASSEAPLRGLAGGQETQYF
V gene: TRBV7-9; D gene: TRBD2; clone size: NA; J gene: TRBJ2-1; CDR3 DNA: TGTGCCAGCAGCCCCGGGACTAGAATTAAGCAGTTCTTC; CDR3 protein: CASSPGTRIKQFF
V gene: TRBV19; D gene: NA; clone size: NA; J gene: TRBJ1-5; CDR3 DNA: TGTGCCAGTCAGACAGTGAACAATCAGCCCCAGCATTTT; CDR3 protein: CASQTVNNQPQHF
V gene: TRBV5-5; D gene: NA; clone size: few; J gene: TRBJ2-1; CDR3 DNA: TGTGCCAGCAGCCTTCAACCAGGTGGGGATGAGCAGTTCTTC; CDR3 protein: CASSLQPGGDEQFF
V gene: TRBV11-2; D gene: TRBD2; clone size: NA; J gene: TRBJ2-1; CDR3 DNA: TGTGCCAGCAGCTTGACTAGCGCAGGGTACAATGAGCAGTTCTTC; CDR3 protein: CASSLTSAGYNEQFF